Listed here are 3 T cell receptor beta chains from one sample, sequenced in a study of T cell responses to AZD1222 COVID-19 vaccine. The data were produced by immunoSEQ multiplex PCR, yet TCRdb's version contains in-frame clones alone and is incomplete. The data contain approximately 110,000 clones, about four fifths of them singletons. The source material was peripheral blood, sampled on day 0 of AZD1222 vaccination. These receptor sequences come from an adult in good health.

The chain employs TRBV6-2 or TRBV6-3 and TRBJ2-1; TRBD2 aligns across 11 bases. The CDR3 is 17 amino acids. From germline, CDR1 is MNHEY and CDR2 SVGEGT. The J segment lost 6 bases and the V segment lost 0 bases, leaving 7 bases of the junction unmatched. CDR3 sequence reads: CASSYSRISGGANEQFF. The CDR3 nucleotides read TGTGCCAGCAGTTACTCGAGAATTAGCGGGGGGGCCAATGAGCAGTTCTTC.

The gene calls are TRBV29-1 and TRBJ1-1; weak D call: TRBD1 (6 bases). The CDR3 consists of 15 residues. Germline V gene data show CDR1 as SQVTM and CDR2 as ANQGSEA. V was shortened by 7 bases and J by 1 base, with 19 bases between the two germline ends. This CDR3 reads CSAAGGGARNTEAFF. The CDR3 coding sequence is TGCAGCGCCGCGGGGGGGGGCGCGCGGAACACTGAAGCTTTCTTT.

The CDR3 nucleotides read TGTGCCAGCAGCTTAGGGACCACAGATACGCAGTATTTT. Protein: CASSLGTTDTQYF. The chain carries TRBV11-3 and TRBJ2-3; D gene uncertain. The CDR3 totals 13 residues. The V end lost 1 base, the J end lost 2 bases, and 4 bases lay between the germline ends. In germline, CDR1 is SGHNT, CDR2 YENEEA.